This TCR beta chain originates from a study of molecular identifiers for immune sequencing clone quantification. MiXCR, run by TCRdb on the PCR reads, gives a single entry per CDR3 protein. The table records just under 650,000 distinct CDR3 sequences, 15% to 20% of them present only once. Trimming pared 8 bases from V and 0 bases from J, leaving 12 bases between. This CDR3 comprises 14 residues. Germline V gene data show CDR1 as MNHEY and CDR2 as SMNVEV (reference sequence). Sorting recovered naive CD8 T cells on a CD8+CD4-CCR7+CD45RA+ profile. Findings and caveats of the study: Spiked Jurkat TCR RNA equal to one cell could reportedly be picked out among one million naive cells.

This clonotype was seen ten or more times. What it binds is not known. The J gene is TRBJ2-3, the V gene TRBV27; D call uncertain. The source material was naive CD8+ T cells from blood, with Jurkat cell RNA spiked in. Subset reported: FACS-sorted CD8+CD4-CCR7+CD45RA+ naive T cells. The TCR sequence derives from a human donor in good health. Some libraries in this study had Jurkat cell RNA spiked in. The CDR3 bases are TGTGCCAGCTCGAAACTTTCCAGCACAGATACGCAGTATTTT. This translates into CASSKLSSTDTQYF.